Following are 4 T cell receptor beta chains from one sample sequenced in a study of T-cell memory formation after mild COVID-19. TCRdb analysed the 5' RACE reads with MiXCR anew, one entry per CDR3 protein. The sample shows around 340,000 distinct CDR3 sequences, around 13% of them seen only once. The material sequenced was PBMCs or a T cell subset sorted from them (not recorded which). These TCRs come from a man aged 18-30 years who had mild COVID-19 (a few samples of this study predate the infection). Cell type and time point are not known.

This clonotype was seen more than once but under ten times. The rearrangement uses TRBV5-1 and TRBJ2-1; TRBD1 aligns across 8 bases. Per the germline V gene, CDR1 is SGHRS and CDR2 is YFSETQ. The CDR3 spans 13 residues. J lost 9 bases, V lost 7 bases, and 9 bases had no gene match. The CDR3 region is CASCLQGAGEQFF. DNA for the CDR3: TGCGCCAGCTGCCTCCAGGGGGCAGGTGAGCAGTTCTTC.

The chain links TRBV7-2 to TRBJ2-1; D possibly uses TRBD1 or TRBD2 (5 bases each). Germline-derived CDR1 and CDR2 are SGHTA and FQGNSA. There are 16 residues in the CDR3. Trimming removed 4 bases from V and 5 bases from J, with 18 bases in between. DNA of the CDR3: TGTGCCAGCAGCTGGAGAGGCACTTGGGGGAACAATGAGCAGTTCTTC. It yields the protein CASSWRGTWGNNEQFF.

This clonotype showed up just a few times. This chain joins TRBV20-1 and TRBJ2-4, with D possibly TRBD1 on 5 matching bases. V was clipped by 6 bases and J by 2 bases, with 17 bases between them. The germline V gene has CDR1 DFQATT and CDR2 SNEGSKA (reference sequence). The CDR3 is 15 residues long. The CDR3, as DNA: TGCAGTGCCCAACAGGTCGCCGGACCCAAAAACATTCAGTACTTC. It translates to CSAQQVAGPKNIQYF.

The table lists this clonotype with a few counts. The V call is TRBV9, the J call TRBJ2-3; TRBD1 matches 8 bases. CDR1 is SGDLS and CDR2 is YYNGEE in the germline V gene. The CDR3 contains 15 residues. V gave up 3 bases and J gave up 1 base; unmatched junction bases: 4. CDR3 loop: CASSATGGRTDTQYF. CDR3 coding DNA: TGTGCCAGCAGCGCCACAGGGGGACGCACAGATACGCAGTATTTT.